A selection of T cell receptor beta chains follows, all from one sample in a study of blood T cell repertoires in COVID-19. This table comes from immunoSEQ multiplex PCR, and its TCRdb copy is limited to in-frame clones, with some not included. The repertoire holds 250,000 to 350,000 clones, with 75% to 95% as singletons. The source material was peripheral blood. The receptors shown here come from a woman aged 25 to 39 with COVID-19, enrolled during active disease. CDR3s include the opening cysteine and the closing phenylalanine or tryptophan. The D gene is left open where the match is weak. Size is omitted from some rows. Given values are once, few, many or a class for expanded clones.

-	TRBV12-3/TRBV12-4	-	TRBJ2-7	TGTGCCAGCAGTTACGTCCCTGGGGGGGAGCAGTACTTC	CASSYVPGGEQYF
-	TRBV5-1	TRBD1	TRBJ1-4	TGCGCCAGCAGCTTGGGGACAGGGCTAACTAATGAAAAACTGTTTTTT	CASSLGTGLTNEKLFF
-	TRBV12-3/TRBV12-4	-	TRBJ1-3	TGTGCCAGCAGATACAGGGCAACCATATATTTT	CASRYRATIYF
-	TRBV7-2	-	TRBJ2-1	TGTGCCAGCAGCCTCCTTAGAAGCGGGACATACAATGAGCAGTTCTTC	CASSLLRSGTYNEQFF
-	TRBV6-2/TRBV6-3	TRBD2	TRBJ2-3	TGTGCCAGCAGCTCCGGGACTAGCGGGAGAGGTACGCAGTATTTT	CASSSGTSGRGTQYF
-	TRBV20-1	-	TRBJ2-7	TGCAGTGCTAGCTACACTACAGAGCAGTACTTC	CSASYTTEQYF
-	TRBV12-3/TRBV12-4	-	TRBJ2-1	TGTGCCAGCAGTTTGGGCCGCTACAATGAGCAGTTCTTC	CASSLGRYNEQFF
-	TRBV3-1/TRBV3-2	-	TRBJ2-3	TGTGCCAGCAGCCAAGCCGGAGATACGCAGTATTTT	CASSQAGDTQYF
-	TRBV4-2	-	TRBJ2-5	TGTGCCAGCAGCCTCGGACCCGAGAGGGTGGAGACCCAGTACTTC	CASSLGPERVETQYF
few	TRBV9	TRBD1	TRBJ1-4	TGTGCCAGCAGCGCTCGAGGGGGCATAATTAATGAAAAACTGTTTTTT	CASSARGGIINEKLFF
-	TRBV7-2	TRBD2	TRBJ2-4	TGTGCCAGCAGCGCTCGGACTAGCGTGAACATTCAGTACTTC	CASSARTSVNIQYF